Below, 20 T cell receptor beta chains from the same sample are listed, as sequenced in a study of T cells after yellow fever vaccination. TCRdb re-called the 5' RACE reads through MiXCR, storing one row per CDR3 protein. The profile shows over 200,000 distinct CDR3 sequences, approximately 6.8% of them singletons. The specimen comprised CD4+ T cells sorted from PBMCs, sampled on the day of the yellow fever booster vaccination. All receptors derive from a man aged 25 to 40 who received the YFV17D yellow fever vaccine.

In this sample, this clonotype turned up many times. The genes are TRBV7-9 and TRBJ2-1; unclear D gene. V shed 0 bases and J shed 4 bases, with 13 bases lying between them. Per germline, CDR1 SEHNR and CDR2 FQNEAQ (reference sequence). The CDR3 is 16 residues long. The CDR3 DNA reads TGTGCCAGCAGCTTAGCAAGGAGAGGAATATACAATGAGCAGTTCTTC. Its translation: CASSLARRGIYNEQFF.

The chain combines TRBV18 with TRBJ2-5; tentatively, D is TRBD1 or TRBD2 (5 bases each). CDR1 is KGHSH and CDR2 is LQKENI in the germline V gene. The CDR3 runs to 15 residues. Trimming shortened V by 3 bases and J by 5 bases, and 16 bases separated the two germline ends. The CDR3: CASSPQFGDLETQYF. CDR3 coding DNA: TGTGCCAGCTCACCCCAGTTCGGGGACCTGGAGACCCAGTACTTC.

In this sample, this clonotype turned up many times. This chain uses TRBV6-5 with TRBJ2-3; 10 nucleotides align to TRBD2. The junction had 4 bases not matched to a gene; V was cut back by 6 bases and J by 1 base. CDR1 MNHEY and CDR2 SVGAGI come from the germline V gene. The CDR3 is 15 amino acids. The CDR3 DNA is TGTGCCAGCAGGGCACTAGCGGGACGCACAGATACGCAGTATTTT. Protein sequence: CASRALAGRTDTQYF.

There are many counts of this clonotype. The rearrangement links TRBV29-1 to TRBJ2-3, with TRBD1 identical over 11 bases. Germline CDR1 and CDR2: SQVTM and ANQGSEA. V was clipped by 5 bases and J by 5 bases; unmatched bases: 3. The length of the CDR3 is 13 residues. CDR3 loop: CSVKGQGVDTQYF. The CDR3 DNA follows: TGCAGCGTTAAGGGACAGGGGGTAGATACGCAGTATTTT.

In this sample, this clonotype turned up many times. CDR3 amino acids: CASSFSASGSYEQYF. The CDR3 nucleotides are TGTGCCAGCAGCTTTTCTGCTAGCGGGAGCTACGAGCAGTACTTC. The genes are TRBV7-4 and TRBJ2-7, with 10 nucleotides matching TRBD2. Germline CDR1 SGHVT, CDR2 SQSDAQ. This CDR3 is built from 15 residues. V was pared by 3 bases and J by 3 bases, with 5 bases of the junction left unmatched.

This clonotype was seen more than once but under ten times. This rearrangement joins TRBV12-3 or TRBV12-4 to TRBJ2-5, with 9 nucleotides matching TRBD2. The J segment lost 4 bases and the V segment lost 1 base, leaving 13 bases of the junction unmatched. There are 18 residues in the CDR3. Here the CDR3 DNA reads TGTGCCAGCAGTTTAGTGGGGGGGCTAGCGGGAAGCGGAGAGACCCAGTACTTC. Its translation is CASSLVGGLAGSGETQYF.

This clonotype was counted at least ten times. J is TRBJ2-1 and V is TRBV6-1; D perhaps matches TRBD2 (7 bases). V lost 8 bases, J lost 6 bases, and 20 bases lay in between. This CDR3 is built from 15 residues. The germline gives CDR1 MNHNS, CDR2 SASEGT. CDR3 in DNA: TGTGCCAGCGGGGGCGGGAGTAATGCAGGCAATGAGCAGTTCTTC. Translation: CASGGGSNAGNEQFF.

Only a few counts were recorded for this clonotype. The rearrangement links TRBV5-1 to TRBJ2-5; TRBD1 agrees at 8 bases. The CDR3 totals 15 residues. Trimming removed 5 bases from V and 5 bases from J; junction bases left unmatched: 11. Germline V gives CDR1 SGHRS, CDR2 YFSETQ. The CDR3 protein is CASSSGTGRSETQYF. For the CDR3, the DNA is TGCGCCAGCAGTTCCGGGACAGGTCGCTCCGAGACCCAGTACTTC.

This chain connects TRBV5-1 to TRBJ2-2; D unresolved. The CDR3 is 18 amino acids. The ends were cut back, 3 bases at V and 5 bases at J, with 23 bases in the middle. Germline CDR1 reads SGHRS; CDR2 reads YFSETQ. The CDR3 protein is CASSSGGGSMGNTGELFF. The CDR3 DNA follows: TGCGCCAGCAGCTCAGGTGGCGGAAGTATGGGGAATACCGGGGAGCTGTTTTTT.

V gene TRBV6-1 combines with J gene TRBJ2-3, with 7 bases aligning to TRBD1. Germline V gives CDR1 MNHNS, CDR2 SASEGT. The ends lost 10 bases at V and 5 bases at J; junction bases unmatched: 12. The CDR3 sequence is 14 residues long. CDR3 sequence: CATQTGVLGDTQYF. The CDR3 DNA sequence: TGTGCCACCCAAACAGGGGTACTTGGAGATACGCAGTATTTT.

This clonotype has ten or more counts. The chain joins TRBV7-6 to TRBJ2-2; 13 positions match TRBD2. Germline V lookup: CDR1 SGHVS, CDR2 FNYEAQ. The ends lost 5 bases at V and 6 bases at J; junction bases unmatched: 6. The CDR3 consists of 16 residues. The CDR3 spells CASSPTSGRASGELFF. The CDR3, as DNA: TGTGCCAGCAGCCCCACTAGCGGGAGGGCTTCCGGGGAGCTGTTTTTT.

This chain links TRBV5-4 with TRBJ2-1; D not certain. V was pared by 4 bases and J by 10 bases, with 12 bases between. This CDR3 is 12 amino acids long. In germline, CDR1 is SGHNT, CDR2 YYREEE (reference sequence). CDR3 sequence: CASSNLEGEQFF. The CDR3 coding sequence is TGTGCCAGCAGCAACTTAGAAGGGGAGCAGTTCTTC.

The V and J genes are TRBV14 and TRBJ2-1; the D is unclear. CDR3 length equals 14 residues. CDR1 is SGHDN, CDR2 FVKESK, per germline. The ends were cut back, 3 bases at V and 5 bases at J, with 11 bases in the middle. The CDR3 DNA reads TGTGCCAGCAGCCACCTAGGATCTGACAATGAGCAGTTCTTC. Translating it yields CASSHLGSDNEQFF.

Points on this clonotype: A much bigger clone sits one base away, suggesting this may be a read error. The chain has TRBV11-3 and TRBJ2-3; TRBD2 matches at 7 bases. Germline V lookup: CDR1 SGHNT, CDR2 YENEEA. This CDR3 region has 12 residues. CDR3 nucleotide sequence: TGTACCAGCAGCGGCGGGAGCGATACGCAGTATTTT. Its translation: CTSSGGSDTQYF.

This clonotype showed up just a few times. Relative to the germline gene, one junction end is altered; a read error may explain this. This chain joins TRBV20-1 and TRBJ2-7, with TRBD2 matching over 8 bases. The CDR3 contains 17 residues. Germline values: CDR1 DFQATT, CDR2 SNEGSKA (reference sequence). The CDR3 DNA reads TGCTGTGCTAGAGATTCCAGCGGGAGATCCTCCCCGTACGAGCAGTACTTC. Protein sequence: CCARDSSGRSSPYEQYF.

The V gene is TRBV19, the J gene TRBJ2-1; 16 bases match TRBD2. Germline-derived CDR1 and CDR2 are LNHDA and SQIVND (reference sequence). J gave up 0 bases and V 4 bases, and 9 bases lay outside the gene matches. The CDR3 loop spans 20 amino acids. CDR3 residues: CASSTGLAGGYLSSYNEQFF. The CDR3, as DNA: TGTGCCAGTAGTACGGGACTAGCGGGAGGGTACTTGAGCTCCTACAATGAGCAGTTCTTC.

This clonotype came up a few times. V gene TRBV5-1 combines with J gene TRBJ2-7; D possibly corresponds to TRBD1 (6 bases). CDR3 size: 13 residues. CDR1 SGHRS and CDR2 YFSETQ come from the germline V gene. V lost 3 bases and J lost 6, with 13 bases in between. The CDR3 sequence is CASSWDTTGEQYF. CDR3 in DNA: TGCGCCAGCAGCTGGGACACAACGGGCGAGCAGTACTTC.

This clonotype was counted between two and nine times. The chain joins TRBV30 to TRBJ1-4; unclear D gene. This CDR3 spans 13 amino acids. In germline, CDR1 is GTSNPN, CDR2 SVGIG (reference sequence). With 2 bases removed from V and 7 bases from J, the gap between germline ends came to 11 bases. The CDR3 protein is CAWSFRPSEKLFF. CDR3 DNA: TGTGCCTGGAGTTTTCGGCCGAGTGAAAAACTGTTTTTT.

This clonotype turned up a few times. The chain links TRBV5-1 to TRBJ1-5; D might be TRBD1 (6 bases). Trimming took off 4 bases at V and 7 bases at J, with 12 bases between the two ends. The CDR3 runs 13 residues. CDR1 SGHRS and CDR2 YFSETQ come from the germline V gene. CDR3 loop: CASSIQGPQPQHF. CDR3 in DNA: TGCGCCAGCAGCATCCAGGGGCCCCAGCCCCAGCATTTT. Drawing the rest from reference TRBV5-1 and TRBJ1-5, the complete variable domain is KAGVTQTPRYLIKTRGQQVTLSCSPISGHRSVSWYQQTPGQGLQFLFEYFSETQRNKGNFPGRFSGRQFSNSRSEMNVSTLELGDSALYLCASSIQGPQPQHFGDGTRLSIL.

The V and J genes are TRBV6-1 and TRBJ2-7; TRBD1 is a possible D gene (6 bases). V lost 6 bases, J lost 7 bases, and 19 bases lay in between. Germline V lookup: CDR1 MNHNS, CDR2 SASEGT. The CDR3 runs 14 residues. The CDR3 is CASRPGTKNGEQYF. DNA of the CDR3: TGTGCCAGCAGACCCGGGACAAAGAATGGTGAGCAGTACTTC.